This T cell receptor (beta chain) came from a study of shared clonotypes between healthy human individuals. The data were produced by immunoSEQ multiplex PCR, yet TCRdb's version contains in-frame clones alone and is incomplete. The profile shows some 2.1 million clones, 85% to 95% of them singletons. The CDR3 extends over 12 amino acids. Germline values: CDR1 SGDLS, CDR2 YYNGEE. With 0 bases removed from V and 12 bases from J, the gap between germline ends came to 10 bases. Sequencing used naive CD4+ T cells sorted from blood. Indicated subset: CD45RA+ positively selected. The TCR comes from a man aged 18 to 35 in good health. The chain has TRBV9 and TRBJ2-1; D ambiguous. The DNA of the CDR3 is TGTGCCAGCAGCGTAGTGGACGGCGGGCAGTTCTTC. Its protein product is CASSVVDGGQFF.